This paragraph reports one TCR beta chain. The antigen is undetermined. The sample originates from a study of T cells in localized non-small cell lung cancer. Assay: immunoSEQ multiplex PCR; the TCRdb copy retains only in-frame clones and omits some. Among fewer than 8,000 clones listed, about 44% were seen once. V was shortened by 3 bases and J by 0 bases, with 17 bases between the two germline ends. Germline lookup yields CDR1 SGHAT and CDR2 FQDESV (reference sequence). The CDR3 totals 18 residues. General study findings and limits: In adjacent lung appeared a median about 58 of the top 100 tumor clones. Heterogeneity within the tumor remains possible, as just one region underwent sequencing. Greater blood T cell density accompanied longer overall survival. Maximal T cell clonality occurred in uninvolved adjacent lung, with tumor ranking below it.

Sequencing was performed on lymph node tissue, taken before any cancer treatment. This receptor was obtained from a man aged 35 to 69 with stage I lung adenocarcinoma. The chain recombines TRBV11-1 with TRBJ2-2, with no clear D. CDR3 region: CASSFGPTYTSNTGELFF. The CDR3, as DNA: TGTGCCAGCAGCTTTGGGCCCACATATACATCGAACACCGGGGAGCTGTTTTTT.